Below are 16 T cell receptor beta chains sequenced from a single sample in a study of blood T cells in healthy people across ages. A sample-barcoded 5' primer and a J-beta primer mix were used in a second PCR of roughly 6 to 12 cycles. TCRdb reprocessed the 5' RACE reads via MiXCR and lists one record per CDR3 protein. Among about 670,000 distinct CDR3 sequences listed, roughly two fifths were seen once. The sample taken for sequencing was blood. The origin of the receptors is an elderly man in good health.

The chain couples TRBV29-1 to TRBJ2-1, with D possibly being TRBD1 (6 bases). Between the trimmed V and J ends, which lost 7 bases and 13 bases, there was a span of 32 bases. The V gene's germline CDR1 is SQVTM and CDR2 ANQGSEA. The CDR3 covers 16 residues. CDR3 coding DNA: TGCAGCGCCTTAATGGACAGAGGGCAACATAAAGAGACCCAGTTCTTC. Its translation: CSALMDRGQHKETQFF.

With respect to this clonotype: This may be a read error, as it is one base from a much larger clone. The chain joins TRBV12-3 or TRBV12-4 to TRBJ1-5; TRBD1 agrees at 12 bases. CDR3 length: 17 residues. The V segment lost 5 bases and the J segment 0 bases; nucleotides outside the gene matches: 5. The CDR3 spells CASSRGQGAFSNQPQHF. CDR3 bases: TGTGCCAGCAGTCGGGGACAGGGGGCCTTTAGCAATCAGCCCCAGCATTTT.

This clonotype occurred a few times. The chain has TRBV7-2 and TRBJ2-5; TRBD1 matches at 7 bases. The CDR3 is made up of 14 amino acids. Germline lookup yields CDR1 SGHTA and CDR2 FQGNSA. V lost 7 bases, J lost 0 bases, and 5 bases stayed unmatched. The CDR3 sequence: CASTPTGNQETQYF. Written as DNA, the CDR3 is TGTGCCAGCACCCCGACAGGGAACCAAGAGACCCAGTACTTC.

CDR3 nucleotides: TGCAGTGCTAGTGCAGGGGGTTGGCGCAATCAGCCCCAGCATTTT. This codes for CSASAGGWRNQPQHF. This chain connects TRBV20-1 to TRBJ1-5; 7 bases are shared with TRBD1. V was pared by 3 bases and J by 2 bases, with 7 bases of the junction left unmatched. The germline V gene encodes CDR1 DFQATT and CDR2 SNEGSKA (reference sequence). The CDR3 sequence is 15 residues long.

As concerns this clonotype: A junction boundary mismatches the germline segment, possibly from a read error. The V gene is TRBV29-1, the J gene TRBJ1-2; 7 nucleotides agree with TRBD1. Germline loops: CDR1 SQVTM, CDR2 ANQGSEA. This CDR3 has 10 residues. CDR3 bases: TGCAGCGTCAGGGGGAATGGCCACACCTTC. As protein: CSVRGNGHTF.

This rearrangement joins TRBV28 to TRBJ1-1; D gene unclear. Between the trimmed V and J ends, which lost 4 bases and 2 bases, there was a span of 8 bases. Per the germline V gene, CDR1 is MDHEN and CDR2 is SYDVKM. This CDR3 is 13 amino acids long. In nucleotides, the CDR3 is TGTGCCAGCAGTTATTATCTAAACACTGAAGCTTTCTTT. It translates to CASSYYLNTEAFF.

The V and J genes are TRBV5-8 and TRBJ2-7; 7 bases are shared with TRBD2. The germline V gene has CDR1 SGHTS and CDR2 YDEGEE. Unmatched junction bases numbered 16, after V lost 6 bases and J lost 7 bases. CDR3 length: 15 residues. Here the CDR3 reads CASTAFQKGRGEQYF. CDR3 DNA sequence: TGTGCCAGCACCGCCTTCCAAAAGGGGCGGGGGGAGCAGTACTTC.

This chain connects TRBV28 to TRBJ2-5; 8 nucleotides line up with TRBD1. This CDR3 is 15 amino acids long. From germline, CDR1 is MDHEN and CDR2 SYDVKM. The J segment lost 11 bases and the V segment lost 7 bases, leaving 18 bases of the junction unmatched. CDR3 coding DNA: TGTGCCAGCACCCTTACAGGACAGGGAGACTACAAGCAGTACTTC. Its protein product is CASTLTGQGDYKQYF.

This clonotype has only one observation. The chain recombines TRBV7-9 with TRBJ2-1; 9 bases line up with TRBD1. CDR3 size: 13 residues. The germline CDR1 and CDR2 sequences are SEHNR and FQNEAQ (reference sequence). Trimming cost V 11 bases and J 6 bases; bases outside gene matches: 8. CDR3 sequence reads: CAGGTGRTNEQFF. DNA of the CDR3: TGTGCCGGGGGGACAGGGAGGACCAATGAGCAGTTCTTC.

The chain is built from TRBV29-1 and TRBJ1-2; TRBD1 agrees at 9 bases. The CDR3 spans 13 residues. Germline-derived CDR1 and CDR2 are SQVTM and ANQGSEA. J was trimmed by 4 bases and V by 7 bases; bases with no gene match: 7. The CDR3 region has the DNA TGCAGCGCCCAACAGGGGGCGGGCTATGGCTACACCTTC. Translation gives CSAQQGAGYGYTF.

V and J are TRBV5-1 and TRBJ2-3; D is ambiguous. The germline V and J ends were trimmed by 5 bases and 1 base, with 11 bases remaining between them. This CDR3 has 14 amino acids. Looked up from germline, CDR1 is SGHRS and CDR2 is YFSETQ. In DNA, the CDR3 is TGCGCCAGCAGTTATACTTCTGGCACAGATACGCAGTATTTT. The encoded protein is CASSYTSGTDTQYF.

In its sample, this clonotype was seen many times. This chain links TRBV29-1 with TRBJ2-2; no definite D call. Looked up from germline, CDR1 is SQVTM and CDR2 is ANQGSEA. The CDR3 runs 13 residues. V was clipped by 3 bases and J by 1 base, with 6 bases between them. CDR3 nucleotide sequence: TGCAGCGTTGATCAAGGGAACACCGGGGAGCTGTTTTTT. It specifies CSVDQGNTGELFF.

The chain links TRBV7-2 to TRBJ2-4; 8 nucleotides line up with TRBD1. Unmatched junction bases numbered 18, after V lost 3 bases and J lost 2 bases. The length of the CDR3 is 20 residues. Germline CDR1 and CDR2: SGHTA and FQGNSA. The CDR3 sequence: CASSLVGTGEGYSPKNIQYF. DNA for the CDR3: TGTGCCAGCAGCTTGGTCGGGACAGGTGAAGGATACAGCCCCAAAAACATTCAGTACTTC.

The chain is built from TRBV6-2 or TRBV6-3 and TRBJ2-5, with TRBD1 as a possible D gene (6 bases). This CDR3 spans 15 amino acids. V lost 6 bases, J lost 2 bases, and 16 bases lay in between. Germline CDR1 reads MNHEY; CDR2 reads SVGEGT. The CDR3 DNA reads as TGTGCCAGCAGGACCGAACAGGGCGGGCAAGAGACCCAGTACTTC. Its translation: CASRTEQGGQETQYF.

At least ten counts were recorded for this clonotype. The V call is TRBV4-3, the J call TRBJ2-3; 9 bases match TRBD1. The V and J ends lost 4 bases and 2 bases, in that order; junction bases with no gene match: 4. Germline CDR1 LGHNA, CDR2 YSLEER. The CDR3 loop spans 15 amino acids. CDR3 DNA: TGCGCCAGCAGCCGAGGGACAGGGACCACAGATACGCAGTATTTT. It codes for CASSRGTGTTDTQYF.

The chain links TRBV5-1 to TRBJ2-3, with D perhaps being TRBD1 or TRBD2 (5 bases each). Trimming took off 4 bases at V and 2 bases at J, with 17 bases between the two ends. The CDR3 length is 16 residues. Germline CDR1 and CDR2: SGHRS and YFSETQ. The CDR3 protein is CASSPDGDVYTDTQYF. The CDR3 DNA follows: TGCGCCAGCAGCCCAGATGGGGACGTATACACAGATACGCAGTATTTT.